This entry concerns a single T cell receptor beta chain. As yet, its antigen is unknown. The conserved final phenylalanine or tryptophan is absent from the CDR3, which likely points to a read error. RNA was extracted from bulk tissue without any cell sorting. A modified ARM-PCR protocol with three rounds of nested PCR amplified TCRbeta. In TCRdb, the multiplex PCR reads were re-called with MiXCR into one record per CDR3 protein. Of about 110,000 distinct CDR3 sequences in the sample, roughly 80% were seen once. These data come from a study of tumor and adjacent non-tumor tissue in lung cancer. Study overall: Aged roughly 31 to 76 years, patients included about 11 men and roughly five women with stage I to III disease.

Study-level points and caveats: Tumor TCR diversity, when higher, was linked to shorter survival.

Germline V gene lookup returns CDR1 SGHAT and CDR2 FQNNGV. CDR3 size: 14 residues. The TCR comes from a woman aged 55-70 years with non-small cell lung cancer. This sequence joins TRBV11-2 and TRBJ2-5; a weak D match, TRBD1 (6 bases). Sequenced sample: lung tumor tissue. CDR3 loop: CTISPQGGQETQYS. The CDR3 DNA follows: TGTACCATCAGTCCACAGGGCGGTCAAGAGACCCAGTACTCC.